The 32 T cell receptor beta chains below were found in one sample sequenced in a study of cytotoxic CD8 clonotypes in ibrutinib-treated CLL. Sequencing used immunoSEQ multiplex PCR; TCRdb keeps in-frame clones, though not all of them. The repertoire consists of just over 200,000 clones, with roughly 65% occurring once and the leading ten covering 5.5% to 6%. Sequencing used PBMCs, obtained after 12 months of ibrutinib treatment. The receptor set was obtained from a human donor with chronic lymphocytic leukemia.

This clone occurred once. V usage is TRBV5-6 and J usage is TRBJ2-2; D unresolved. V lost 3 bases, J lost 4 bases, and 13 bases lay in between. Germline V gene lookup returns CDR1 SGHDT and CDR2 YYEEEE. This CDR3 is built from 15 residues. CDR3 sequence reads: CASSSLRTGTGELFF. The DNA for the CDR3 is TGTGCCAGCAGCTCTCTTAGGACGGGCACCGGGGAGCTGTTTTTT.

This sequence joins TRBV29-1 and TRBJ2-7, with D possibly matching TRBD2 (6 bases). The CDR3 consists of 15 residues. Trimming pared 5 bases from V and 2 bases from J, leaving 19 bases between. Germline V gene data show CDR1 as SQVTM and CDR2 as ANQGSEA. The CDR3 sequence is CSVSREYMGAYEQYF. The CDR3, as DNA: TGCAGCGTTTCCCGGGAGTATATGGGGGCCTACGAGCAGTACTTC.

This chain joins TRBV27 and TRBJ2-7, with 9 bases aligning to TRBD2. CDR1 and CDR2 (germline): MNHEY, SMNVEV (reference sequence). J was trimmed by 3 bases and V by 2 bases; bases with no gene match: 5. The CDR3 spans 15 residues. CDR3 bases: TGTGCCAGCAGTTTAAAGGGGACTAGCAGCTACGAGCAGTACTTC. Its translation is CASSLKGTSSYEQYF.

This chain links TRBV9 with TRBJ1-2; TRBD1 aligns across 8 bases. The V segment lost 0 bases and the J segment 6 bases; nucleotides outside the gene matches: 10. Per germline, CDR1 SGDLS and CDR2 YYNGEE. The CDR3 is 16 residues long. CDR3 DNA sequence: TGTGCCAGCAGCGTAGATCTTAGGCAGGGGGCGGATGGCTACACCTTC. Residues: CASSVDLRQGADGYTF. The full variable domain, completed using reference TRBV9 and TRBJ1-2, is DSGVTQTPKHLITATGQRVTLRCSPRSGDLSVYWYQQSLDQGLQFLIQYYNGEERAKGNILERFSAQQFPDLHSELNLSSLELGDSALYFCASSVDLRQGADGYTFGSGTRLTVV.

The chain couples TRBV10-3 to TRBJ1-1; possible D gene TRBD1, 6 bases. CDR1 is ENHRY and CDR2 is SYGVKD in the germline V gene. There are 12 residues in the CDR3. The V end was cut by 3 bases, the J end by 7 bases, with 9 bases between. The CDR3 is CAISEGTNEAFF. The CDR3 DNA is TGTGCCATCAGTGAAGGGACAAATGAAGCTTTCTTT.

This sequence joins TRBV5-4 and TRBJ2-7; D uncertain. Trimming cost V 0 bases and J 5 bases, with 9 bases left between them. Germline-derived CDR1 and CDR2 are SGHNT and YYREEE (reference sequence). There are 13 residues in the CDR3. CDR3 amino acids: CASSLVDRNEQYF. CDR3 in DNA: TGTGCCAGCAGCTTGGTAGACCGAAACGAGCAGTACTTC.

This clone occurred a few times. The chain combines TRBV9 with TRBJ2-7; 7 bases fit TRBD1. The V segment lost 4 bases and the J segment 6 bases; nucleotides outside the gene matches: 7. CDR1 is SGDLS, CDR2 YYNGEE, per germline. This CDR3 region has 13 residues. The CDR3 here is CASSPDRAPEQYF. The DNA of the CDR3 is TGTGCCAGCAGCCCAGACAGGGCGCCCGAGCAGTACTTC.

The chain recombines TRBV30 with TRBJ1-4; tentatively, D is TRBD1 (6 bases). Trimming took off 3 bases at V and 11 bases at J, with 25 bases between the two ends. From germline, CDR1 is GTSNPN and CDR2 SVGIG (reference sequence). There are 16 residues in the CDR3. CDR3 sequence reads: CAWRPVGQLFKHKLFF. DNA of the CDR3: TGTGCCTGGAGACCGGTAGGACAGCTTTTTAAACACAAACTGTTTTTT.

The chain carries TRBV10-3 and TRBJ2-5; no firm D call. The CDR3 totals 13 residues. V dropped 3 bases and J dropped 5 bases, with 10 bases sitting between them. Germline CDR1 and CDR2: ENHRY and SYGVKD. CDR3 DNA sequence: TGTGCCATCAGTGATCGAAATCGGGAGACCCAGTACTTC. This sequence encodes CAISDRNRETQYF.

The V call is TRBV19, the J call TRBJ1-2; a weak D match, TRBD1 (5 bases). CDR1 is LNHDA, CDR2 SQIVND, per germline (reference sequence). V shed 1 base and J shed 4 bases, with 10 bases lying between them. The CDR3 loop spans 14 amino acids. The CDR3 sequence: CASSIGDGSYGYTF. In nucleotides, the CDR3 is TGTGCCAGTAGTATAGGGGACGGATCCTATGGCTACACCTTC. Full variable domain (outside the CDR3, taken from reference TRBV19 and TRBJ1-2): DGGITQSPKYLFRKEGQNVTLSCEQNLNHDAMYWYRQDPGQGLRLIYYSQIVNDFQKGDIAEGYSVSREKKESFPLTVTSAQKNPTAFYLCASSIGDGSYGYTFGSGTRLTVV.

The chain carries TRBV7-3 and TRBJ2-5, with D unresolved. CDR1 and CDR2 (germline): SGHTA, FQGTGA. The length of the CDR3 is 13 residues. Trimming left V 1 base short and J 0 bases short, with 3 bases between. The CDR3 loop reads CASSLNNQETQYF. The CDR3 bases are TGTGCCAGCAGCTTAAACAACCAAGAGACCCAGTACTTC.

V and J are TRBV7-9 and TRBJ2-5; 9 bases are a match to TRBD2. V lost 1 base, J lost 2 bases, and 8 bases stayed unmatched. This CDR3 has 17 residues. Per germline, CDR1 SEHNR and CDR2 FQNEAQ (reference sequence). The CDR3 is CASSLGSLAGTQETQYF. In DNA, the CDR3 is TGTGCCAGCAGCTTAGGCTCCCTAGCGGGGACACAAGAGACCCAGTACTTC.

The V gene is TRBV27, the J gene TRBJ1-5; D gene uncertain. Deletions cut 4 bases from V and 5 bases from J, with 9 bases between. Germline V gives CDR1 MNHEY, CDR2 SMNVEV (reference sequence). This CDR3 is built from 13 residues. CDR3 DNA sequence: TGTGCCAGCAGTTCGGCGAGCCATCAGCCCCAGCATTTT. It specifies CASSSASHQPQHF.

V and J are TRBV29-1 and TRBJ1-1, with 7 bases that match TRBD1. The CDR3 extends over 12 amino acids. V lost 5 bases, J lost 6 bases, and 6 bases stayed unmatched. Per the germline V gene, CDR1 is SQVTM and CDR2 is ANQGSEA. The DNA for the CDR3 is TGCAGCGTTCTAGGGGGACAGCCTGAAGCTTTCTTT. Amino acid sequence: CSVLGGQPEAFF.

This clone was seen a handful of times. CDR3 sequence (DNA): TGTGCCAGCAGCTCGTACCCGGACAGGAACACTGAAGCTTTCTTT. Protein: CASSSYPDRNTEAFF. The gene calls are TRBV7-2 and TRBJ1-1; tentative D call: TRBD1 (6 bases). Germline values: CDR1 SGHTA, CDR2 FQGNSA. The CDR3 sequence is 15 residues long. V was shortened by 4 bases and J by 1 base, with 13 bases between the two germline ends.

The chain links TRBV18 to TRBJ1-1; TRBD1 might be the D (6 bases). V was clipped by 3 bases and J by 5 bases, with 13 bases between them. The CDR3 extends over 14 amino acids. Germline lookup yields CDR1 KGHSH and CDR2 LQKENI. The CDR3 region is CASSPTGMVTEAFF. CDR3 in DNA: TGTGCCAGCTCACCTACAGGGATGGTAACTGAAGCTTTCTTT.

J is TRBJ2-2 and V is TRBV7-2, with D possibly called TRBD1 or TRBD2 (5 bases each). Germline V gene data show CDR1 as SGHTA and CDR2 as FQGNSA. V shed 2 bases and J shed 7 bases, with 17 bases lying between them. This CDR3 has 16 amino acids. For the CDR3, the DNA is TGTGCCAGCAGCTTAAAAACAGGTGGAGGTCTCGGGGAGCTGTTTTTT. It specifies CASSLKTGGGLGELFF.

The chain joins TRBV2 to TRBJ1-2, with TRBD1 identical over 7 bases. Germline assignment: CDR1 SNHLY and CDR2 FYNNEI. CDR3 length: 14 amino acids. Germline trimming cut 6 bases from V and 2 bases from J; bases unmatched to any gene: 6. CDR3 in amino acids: CASRIGQANYGYTF. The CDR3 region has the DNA TGTGCCAGCAGAATCGGACAGGCGAACTATGGCTACACCTTC.

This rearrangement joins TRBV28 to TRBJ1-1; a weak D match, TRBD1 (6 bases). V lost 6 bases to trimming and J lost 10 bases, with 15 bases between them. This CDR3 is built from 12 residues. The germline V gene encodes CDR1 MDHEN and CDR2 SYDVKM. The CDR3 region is CASRQGLRTAFF. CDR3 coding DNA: TGTGCCAGCAGACAGGGACTCCGGACAGCTTTCTTT.

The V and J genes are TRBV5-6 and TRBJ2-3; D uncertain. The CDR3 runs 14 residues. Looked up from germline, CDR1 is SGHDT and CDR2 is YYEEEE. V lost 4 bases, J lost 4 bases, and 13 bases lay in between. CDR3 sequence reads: CASSRSTRSDTQYF. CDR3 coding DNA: TGTGCCAGCAGCCGAAGTACACGATCAGATACGCAGTATTTT. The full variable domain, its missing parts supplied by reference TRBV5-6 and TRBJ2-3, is DAGVTQSPTHLIKTRGQQVTLRCSPKSGHDTVSWYQQALGQGPQFIFQYYEEEERQRGNFPDRFSGHQFPNYSSELNVNALLLGDSALYLCASSRSTRSDTQYFGPGTRLTVL.

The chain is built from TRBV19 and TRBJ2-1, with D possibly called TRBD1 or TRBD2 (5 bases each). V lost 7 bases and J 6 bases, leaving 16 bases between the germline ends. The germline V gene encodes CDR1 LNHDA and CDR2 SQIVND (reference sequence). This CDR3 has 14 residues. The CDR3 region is CASINFGTFNEQFF. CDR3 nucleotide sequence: TGTGCCAGTATCAATTTTGGGACCTTCAATGAGCAGTTCTTC.

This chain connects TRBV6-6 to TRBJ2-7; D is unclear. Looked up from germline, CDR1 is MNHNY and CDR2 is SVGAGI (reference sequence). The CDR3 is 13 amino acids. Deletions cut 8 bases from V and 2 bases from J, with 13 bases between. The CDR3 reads CASGQEYTYEQYF. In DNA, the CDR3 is TGTGCCAGCGGCCAGGAGTATACCTACGAGCAGTACTTC.

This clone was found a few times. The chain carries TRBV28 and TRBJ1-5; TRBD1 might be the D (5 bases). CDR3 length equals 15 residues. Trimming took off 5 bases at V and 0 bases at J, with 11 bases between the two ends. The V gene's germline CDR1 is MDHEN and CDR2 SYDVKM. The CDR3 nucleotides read TGTGCCAGCAGTAGGGGTAAGGTTAGCAATCAGCCCCAGCATTTT. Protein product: CASSRGKVSNQPQHF.

The CDR3 sequence: CASSLGLAGDGEQYF. The CDR3 coding sequence is TGTGCCAGCAGCTTAGGGCTAGCGGGAGACGGCGAGCAGTACTTC. The rearrangement joins TRBV11-3 to TRBJ2-7; 10 bases align to TRBD2. Per the germline V gene, CDR1 is SGHNT and CDR2 is YENEEA. The CDR3 has 15 residues. Unmatched junction bases numbered 6, after V lost 1 base and J lost 6 bases.

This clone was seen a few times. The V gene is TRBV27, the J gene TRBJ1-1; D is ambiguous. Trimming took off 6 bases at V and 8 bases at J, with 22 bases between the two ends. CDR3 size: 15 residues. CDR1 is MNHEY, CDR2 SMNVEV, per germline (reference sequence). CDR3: CASRDLGEDPFEAFF. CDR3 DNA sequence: TGTGCCAGCAGGGACCTCGGGGAAGACCCTTTCGAAGCTTTCTTT.

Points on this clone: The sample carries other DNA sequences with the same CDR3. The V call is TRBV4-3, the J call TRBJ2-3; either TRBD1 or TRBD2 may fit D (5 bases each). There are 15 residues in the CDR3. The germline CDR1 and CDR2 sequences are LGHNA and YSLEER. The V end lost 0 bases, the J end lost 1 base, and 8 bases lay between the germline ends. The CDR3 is CASSQDRGGTDTQYF. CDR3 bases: TGCGCCAGCAGCCAAGATAGGGGAGGCACAGATACGCAGTATTTT.

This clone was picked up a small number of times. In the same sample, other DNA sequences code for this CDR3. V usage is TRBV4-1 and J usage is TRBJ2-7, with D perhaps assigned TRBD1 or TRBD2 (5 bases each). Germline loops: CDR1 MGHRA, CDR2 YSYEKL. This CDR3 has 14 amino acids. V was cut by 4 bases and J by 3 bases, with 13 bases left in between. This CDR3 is CASSPGDRGYEQYF. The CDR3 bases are TGCGCCAGCAGCCCCGGGGATAGGGGCTACGAGCAGTACTTC.

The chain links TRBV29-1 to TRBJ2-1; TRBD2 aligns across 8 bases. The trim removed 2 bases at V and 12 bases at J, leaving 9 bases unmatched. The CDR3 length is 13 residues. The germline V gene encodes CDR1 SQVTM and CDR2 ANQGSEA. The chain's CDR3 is CSVELGASGLQFF. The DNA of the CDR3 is TGCAGCGTTGAACTTGGGGCTAGCGGGTTGCAGTTCTTC.

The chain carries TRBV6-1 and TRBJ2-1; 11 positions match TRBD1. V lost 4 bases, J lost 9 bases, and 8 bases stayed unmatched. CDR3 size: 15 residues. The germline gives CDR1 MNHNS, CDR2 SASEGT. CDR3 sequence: CASSGLRTGGPEQFF. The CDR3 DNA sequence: TGTGCCAGCAGTGGGCTGCGGACAGGGGGCCCTGAGCAGTTCTTC.

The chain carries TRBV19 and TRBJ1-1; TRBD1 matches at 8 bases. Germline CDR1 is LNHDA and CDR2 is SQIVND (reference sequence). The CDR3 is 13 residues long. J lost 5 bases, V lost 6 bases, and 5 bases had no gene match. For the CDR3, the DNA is TGTGCCAGTAGCCGGACAGGGCTAACTGAAGCTTTCTTT. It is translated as CASSRTGLTEAFF.

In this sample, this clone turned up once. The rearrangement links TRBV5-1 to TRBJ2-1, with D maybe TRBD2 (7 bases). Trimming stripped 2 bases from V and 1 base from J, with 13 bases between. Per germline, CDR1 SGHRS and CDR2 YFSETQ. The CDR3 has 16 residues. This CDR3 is CASSFGGLFSYNEQFF. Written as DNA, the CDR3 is TGCGCCAGCAGCTTCGGGGGGCTGTTTTCCTACAATGAGCAGTTCTTC.

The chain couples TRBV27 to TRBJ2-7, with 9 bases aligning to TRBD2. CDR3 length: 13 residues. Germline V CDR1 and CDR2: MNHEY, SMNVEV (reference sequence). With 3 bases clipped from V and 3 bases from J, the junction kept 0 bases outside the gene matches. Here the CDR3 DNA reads TGTGCCAGCAGTTTTAGCGGGAGCTACGAGCAGTACTTC. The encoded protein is CASSFSGSYEQYF.